What follows is one TCR beta chain and its context. Its antigen is as yet unknown. The PCR ran on 60 Vbeta and 13 Jbeta primers. The protocol was immunoSEQ multiplex PCR, while the TCRdb copy is restricted to in-frame clones and leaves out a portion. The repertoire holds about 130,000 clones, with roughly 68% as singletons. In germline, CDR1 is SGHNT, CDR2 YYREEE (reference sequence). The length of the CDR3 is 16 residues. The ends were cut back, 0 bases at V and 6 bases at J, with 15 bases in the middle. The data derive from a study of cytomegalovirus exposure and HLA in healthy donors. Study results and caveats: Association of a missense DCLRE1C variant with TCR beta V- and J-gene trimming was reported in a later analysis. A list of 164 TCR beta chains associated with cytomegalovirus was given. Judged likely to be a sequencing artifact was a cluster of highly shared sequence variants.

Input material: PBMCs. The gene calls are TRBV5-4 and TRBJ2-2, with TRBD1 as a possible D gene (6 bases). The sequence was collected from a woman aged 45-60 years in good health and CMV-seropositive. Here the CDR3 reads CASSLVGETGPGELFF. DNA of the CDR3: TGTGCCAGCAGCTTGGTAGGGGAAACAGGGCCCGGGGAGCTGTTTTTT.